This entry is about one TCR beta chain. Its target is unknown. These data belong to a study of T-cell memory formation after mild COVID-19. Study-level findings and limits: The appearance of some responding clones in pre-infection memory suggested that cross-reactive memory joined.

Germline trimming cut 2 bases from V and 7 bases from J; bases unmatched to any gene: 9. This CDR3 contains 16 residues. In germline, CDR1 is MNHEY, CDR2 SVGEGT. In TCRdb, the 5' RACE reads were re-called with MiXCR into one record per CDR3 protein. The sample has over 350,000 distinct CDR3 sequences, 20% to 25% seen once; the top ten hold around 8.1%. This chain joins TRBV6-2 or TRBV6-3 and TRBJ2-1; 9 bases fit TRBD2. This TCR was sampled from an adult woman who had mild COVID-19 (a few samples of this study predate the infection). Cell type and time point are not known. The source material was PBMCs or a T cell subset sorted from them (not recorded which). This CDR3 is CASSYPGLASGNEQFF. CDR3 DNA sequence: TGTGCCAGCAGTTACCCGGGACTAGCATCGGGGAATGAGCAGTTCTTC.